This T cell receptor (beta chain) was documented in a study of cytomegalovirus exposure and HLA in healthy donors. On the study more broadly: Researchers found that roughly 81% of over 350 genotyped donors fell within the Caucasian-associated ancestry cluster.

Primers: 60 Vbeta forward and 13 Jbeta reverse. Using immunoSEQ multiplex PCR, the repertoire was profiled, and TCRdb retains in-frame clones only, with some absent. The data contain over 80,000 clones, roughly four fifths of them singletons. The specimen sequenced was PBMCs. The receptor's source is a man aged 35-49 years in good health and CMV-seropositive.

CDR3 sequence: CASSYSSARGNTEAFF. The CDR3 DNA reads TGTGCCAGCAGTTACTCGAGTGCCAGGGGGAACACTGAAGCTTTCTTT. The V and J genes are TRBV6-5 and TRBJ1-1, with D maybe TRBD1 (6 bases). The CDR3 extends over 16 amino acids. Germline assignment: CDR1 MNHEY and CDR2 SVGAGI. V dropped 0 bases and J dropped 1 base, with 12 bases sitting between them.